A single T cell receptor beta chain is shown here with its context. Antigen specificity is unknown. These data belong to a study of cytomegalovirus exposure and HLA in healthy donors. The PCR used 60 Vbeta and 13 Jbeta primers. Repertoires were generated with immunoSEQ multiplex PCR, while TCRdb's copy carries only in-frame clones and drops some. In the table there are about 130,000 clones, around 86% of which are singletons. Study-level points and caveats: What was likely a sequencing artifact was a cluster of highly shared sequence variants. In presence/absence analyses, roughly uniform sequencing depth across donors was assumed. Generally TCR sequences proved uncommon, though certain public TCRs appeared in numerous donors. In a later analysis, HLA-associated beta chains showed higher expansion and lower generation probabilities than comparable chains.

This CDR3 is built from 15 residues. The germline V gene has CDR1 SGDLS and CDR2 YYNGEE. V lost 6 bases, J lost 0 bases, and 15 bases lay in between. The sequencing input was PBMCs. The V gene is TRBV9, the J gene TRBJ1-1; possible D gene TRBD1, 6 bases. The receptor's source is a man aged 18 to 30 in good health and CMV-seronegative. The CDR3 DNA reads TGTGCCAGCACGGGGGGCGGGATCCTGAACACTGAAGCTTTCTTT. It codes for CASTGGGILNTEAFF.